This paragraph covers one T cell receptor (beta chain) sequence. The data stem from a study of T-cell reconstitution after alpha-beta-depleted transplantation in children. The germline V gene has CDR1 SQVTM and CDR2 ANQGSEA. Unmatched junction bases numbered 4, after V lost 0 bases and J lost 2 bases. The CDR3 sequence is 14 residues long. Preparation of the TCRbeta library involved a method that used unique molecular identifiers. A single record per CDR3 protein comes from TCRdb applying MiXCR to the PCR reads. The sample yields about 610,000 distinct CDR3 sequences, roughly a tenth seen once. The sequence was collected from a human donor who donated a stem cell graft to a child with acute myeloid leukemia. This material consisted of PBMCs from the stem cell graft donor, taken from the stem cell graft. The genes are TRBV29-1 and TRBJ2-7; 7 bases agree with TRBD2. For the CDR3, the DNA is TGCAGCGTTGAAGACAGGACTAGTCCCTACGAGCAGTACTTC. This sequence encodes CSVEDRTSPYEQYF.